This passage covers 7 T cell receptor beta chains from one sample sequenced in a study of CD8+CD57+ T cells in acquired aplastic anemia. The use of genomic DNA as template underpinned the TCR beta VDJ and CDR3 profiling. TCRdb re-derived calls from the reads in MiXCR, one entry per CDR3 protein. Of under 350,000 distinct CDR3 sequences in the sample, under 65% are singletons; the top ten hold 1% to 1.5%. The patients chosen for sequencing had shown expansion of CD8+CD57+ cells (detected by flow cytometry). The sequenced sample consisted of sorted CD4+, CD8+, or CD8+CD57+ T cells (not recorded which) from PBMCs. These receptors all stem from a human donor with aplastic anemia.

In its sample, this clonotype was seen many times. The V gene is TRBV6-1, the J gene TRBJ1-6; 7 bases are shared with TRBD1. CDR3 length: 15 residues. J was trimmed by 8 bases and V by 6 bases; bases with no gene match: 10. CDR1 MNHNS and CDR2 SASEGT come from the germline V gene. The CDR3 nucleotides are TGTGCCAGCAGCAGGGGGTTACAAGGGGATTCACCCCTCCACTTT. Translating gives CASSRGLQGDSPLHF.

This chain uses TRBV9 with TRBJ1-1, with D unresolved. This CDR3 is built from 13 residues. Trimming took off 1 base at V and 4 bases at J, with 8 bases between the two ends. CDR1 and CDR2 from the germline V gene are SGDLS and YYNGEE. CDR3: CASSVTYSTEAFF. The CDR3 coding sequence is TGTGCCAGCAGCGTAACCTATAGCACTGAAGCTTTCTTT.

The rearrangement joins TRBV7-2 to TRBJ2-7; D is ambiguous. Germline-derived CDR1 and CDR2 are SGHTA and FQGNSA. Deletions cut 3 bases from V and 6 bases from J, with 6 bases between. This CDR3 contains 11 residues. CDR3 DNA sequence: TGTGCCAGCAGCTTTGGGCTCGAGCAGTACTTC. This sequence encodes CASSFGLEQYF.

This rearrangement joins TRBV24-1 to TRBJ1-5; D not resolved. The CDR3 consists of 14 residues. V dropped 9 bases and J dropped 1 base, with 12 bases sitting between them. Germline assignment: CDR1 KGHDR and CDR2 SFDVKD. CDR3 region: CATELGGSNQPQHF. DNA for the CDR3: TGTGCCACCGAACTAGGAGGAAGCAATCAGCCCCAGCATTTT.

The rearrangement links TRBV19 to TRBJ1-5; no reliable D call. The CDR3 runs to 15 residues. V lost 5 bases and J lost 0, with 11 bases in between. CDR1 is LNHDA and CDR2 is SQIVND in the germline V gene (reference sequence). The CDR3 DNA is TGTGCCAGTAGTCAAGGGCTCCGTAGCAATCAGCCCCAGCATTTT. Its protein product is CASSQGLRSNQPQHF.

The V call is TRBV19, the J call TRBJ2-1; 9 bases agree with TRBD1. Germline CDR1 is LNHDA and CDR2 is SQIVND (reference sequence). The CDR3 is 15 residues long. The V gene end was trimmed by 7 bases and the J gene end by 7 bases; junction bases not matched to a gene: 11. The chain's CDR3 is CASKEGDRASNEQFF. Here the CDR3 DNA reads TGTGCCAGTAAGGAAGGGGACAGGGCCAGTAATGAGCAGTTCTTC. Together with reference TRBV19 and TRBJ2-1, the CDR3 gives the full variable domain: DGGITQSPKYLFRKEGQNVTLSCEQNLNHDAMYWYRQDPGQGLRLIYYSQIVNDFQKGDIAEGYSVSREKKESFPLTVTSAQKNPTAFYLCASKEGDRASNEQFFGPGTRLTVL.

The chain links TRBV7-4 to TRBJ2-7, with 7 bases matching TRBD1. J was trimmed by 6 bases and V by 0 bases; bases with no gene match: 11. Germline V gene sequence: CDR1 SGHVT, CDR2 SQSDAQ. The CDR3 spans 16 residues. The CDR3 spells CASSLAPSTGPREQYF. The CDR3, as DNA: TGTGCCAGCAGCTTAGCCCCCTCGACAGGGCCTCGCGAGCAGTACTTC.